The rows below give T cell receptor beta chains drawn from one sample of a study of cytomegalovirus exposure and HLA in healthy donors. Produced via immunoSEQ multiplex PCR; TCRdb's table is partial and in-frame only. Among over 150,000 clones listed, approximately 84% were seen once. Sequencing used PBMCs. The receptors stem from a woman aged 18-30 years in good health and CMV-seropositive. Each CDR3 is given with its conserved first and last residue. D genes are given only for firm matches. The listing skips clone size in some rows; elsewhere it reads once, few, many or a size class.

v_gene,abundance,j_gene,d_gene,CDR3nt,CDR3aa
TRBV2,NA,TRBJ2-2,TRBD1,TGTGCCAGCCGGGACAGGGGGCTCACCGGGGAGCTGTTTTTT,CASRDRGLTGELFF
TRBV13,once,TRBJ1-6,NA,TGTGCCAGCAGCAAAACAGGGCCAATCGGCGATTCACCCCTCCACTTT,CASSKTGPIGDSPLHF
TRBV7-7,NA,TRBJ1-6,NA,TGTGCCAGCAGCTTATCCACAAATTCACCCCTCCACTTT,CASSLSTNSPLHF
TRBV5-6,few,TRBJ1-4,TRBD1,TGTGCCAGCAGCCCGAGACCGGGGACAGGGGGTACGAAACTGTTTTTT,CASSPRPGTGGTKLFF
TRBV7-9,NA,TRBJ1-1,NA,TGTGCCAGCAGCTTAGCCACAGGAATTCGGACTGAAGCTTTCTTT,CASSLATGIRTEAFF
TRBV11-1,NA,TRBJ1-2,NA,TGTGCCAGCAGCTTAATCTCTAGGGGGAAAAGGGACTATGGCTACACCTTC,CASSLISRGKRDYGYTF
TRBV7-9,once,TRBJ2-5,TRBD2,TGTGCCAGCAGCTACCTAAGCGGCCTAGCGGGGGAGAAAAAGACCCAGTACTTC,CASSYLSGLAGEKKTQYF
TRBV5-1,NA,TRBJ1-2,NA,TGCGCCAGCAGCTTGGACCCAGGTGGCTATGGCTACACCTTC,CASSLDPGGYGYTF
TRBV28,NA,TRBJ1-1,TRBD1,TGTGCCAGCAGTGGGGACAGGGGGCCCGCGAACACTGAAGCTTTCTTT,CASSGDRGPANTEAFF
TRBV2,NA,TRBJ2-3,TRBD2,TGTGCCAGCGAGCGGGGGGCTCGAAGCACAGATACGCAGTATTTT,CASERGARSTDTQYF
TRBV6-4,NA,TRBJ1-6,TRBD1,TGTGCCAGCAGTGAAGGACAGGGGGCGAGGTCACCCCTCCACTTT,CASSEGQGARSPLHF
TRBV27,NA,TRBJ2-7,NA,TGTGCCAGCAGTATTACAGCCTCCTACGAGCAGTACTTC,CASSITASYEQYF
TRBV27,NA,TRBJ2-7,TRBD1,TGTGCCAGCAGTCCGGGACAGGGGTTGTACGAGCAGTACTTC,CASSPGQGLYEQYF
TRBV19,NA,TRBJ2-7,NA,TGTGCCAGTAGTAGACAGGTTTCCTACGAGCAGTACTTC,CASSRQVSYEQYF
TRBV27,few,TRBJ1-1,TRBD1,TGTGCCAGCAGTCCCGGGACAGGGTGGGGTGAAGCTTTCTTT,CASSPGTGWGEAFF
TRBV29-1,NA,TRBJ1-2,NA,TGCAGCGTTGCGCAGGGGAGCTATGGCTACACCTTC,CSVAQGSYGYTF